What follows is one T cell receptor (beta chain) and its context. Its antigen remains unknown. These data originate in a study of blood T cells in healthy people across ages. CDR3 length: 15 residues. Germline CDR1 SGHAT, CDR2 FQNNGV. The ends lost 5 bases at V and 2 bases at J; junction bases unmatched: 8. PCR was performed a second time for 7 to 11 cycles using a sample-barcoded 5' primer and a J-beta primer mix. Template switching added a 12-random-nucleotide identifier to every cDNA molecule. In TCRdb, the 5' RACE reads were re-called with MiXCR into one record per CDR3 protein. Of about 1.4 million distinct CDR3 sequences in the sample, around 55% were seen once. General study results and limits: With donor CMV status unknown, expanded clonotype changes were possibly confounded. Underestimates were what the diversity estimates from one million T cells were considered to be. Roughly linear age-related decline in beta diversity appeared, significant by age around 40.

Material for sequencing was blood. The sequence was obtained from a man aged 18 to 29 in good health. The V and J genes are TRBV11-2 and TRBJ2-7, with 8 bases aligning to TRBD2. CDR3 amino acids: CASSPLSGSTYEQYF. The CDR3 DNA reads as TGTGCCAGCAGCCCCCTCAGCGGGAGTACCTACGAGCAGTACTTC.